This T cell receptor (beta chain) was documented in a study of blood T cell repertoires in COVID-19. About the study: Acute-phase and convalescent COVID-19 samples originated in the United States, Italy and Spain.

Only in-frame clones appear in the TCRdb table, and some are missing; sequencing was by immunoSEQ multiplex PCR. The table has 270,000 or so clones, around 85% seen once. The CDR3 is 14 residues long. V was trimmed by 6 bases and J by 3 bases, leaving 17 bases between them. Germline values: CDR1 SQVTM, CDR2 ANQGSEA. The chain employs TRBV29-1 and TRBJ1-1, with D possibly being TRBD1 (5 bases). Material: peripheral blood. The clonotype was recovered from a human donor with COVID-19, enrolled during active disease. The donor label of this sample is uncertain. The DNA of the CDR3 is TGCAGCGTCCAACCCCTCCGGGGGGACACTGAAGCTTTCTTT. As protein: CSVQPLRGDTEAFF.